This T cell receptor beta chain comes out of a study of beta chain features in type 1 diabetes. Study findings and constraints: Across patients, naive, central memory and Treg TCRB repertoires exhibited apparently greater similarity than was observed across healthy donors. Diminished insertions and augmented deletions at VDJ junctions characterized type 1 diabetes patients. Patients with Type 1 diabetes showed moderately but significantly shorter TCRB CDR3s in all four CD4+ subsets.

The CDR3 totals 17 residues. Per the germline V gene, CDR1 is SEHNR and CDR2 is FQNEAQ (reference sequence). Losses at the gene ends were 1 base for V and 1 base for J; bases not matched to a gene: 7. This clone was seen more than once but under ten times. Antigen specificity is unknown. Every bit of the isolated RNA underwent reverse transcription, so sequencing read expressed TCRB transcripts. Naive, central memory and regulatory T cell samples averaged roughly 3.5 million immunoSEQ reads each. The repertoire was sequenced with immunoSEQ multiplex PCR; TCRdb's copy has only in-frame clones and lacks some. The data hold about 160,000 clones, with 7% to 9.5% observed a single time.

This receptor was obtained from a woman under 40 with type 1 diabetes. Sequencing was carried out using central memory CD4+ T cells from blood. The chain joins TRBV7-9 to TRBJ1-1; 9 positions agree with TRBD1. CDR3 DNA sequence: TGTGCCAGCAGCTTAGGTACAGGGGGCACCGGGAACACTGAAGCTTTCTTT. Translated, it gives CASSLGTGGTGNTEAFF.